These 14 T cell receptor beta chains were sequenced from one sample in a study of T-cell memory formation after mild COVID-19. TCRdb re-derived calls from the 5' RACE reads in MiXCR, one entry per CDR3 protein. This table has about 340,000 distinct CDR3 sequences, 20% to 25% appearing once. The sequencing input was PBMCs or a T cell subset sorted from them (not recorded which). The receptors were sampled from an adult woman who had mild COVID-19 (a few samples of this study predate the infection). Cell type and time point are not known.

This chain connects TRBV12-3 or TRBV12-4 to TRBJ1-1; tentatively, D is TRBD1 (5 bases). Trimming removed 1 base from V and 0 bases from J, with 9 bases in between. This CDR3 has 15 residues. This CDR3 is CASSLGPGLNTEAFF. CDR3 bases: TGTGCCAGCAGTTTAGGGCCGGGGCTGAACACTGAAGCTTTCTTT.

The sample holds a few counts of this clonotype. The chain uses TRBV5-5 and TRBJ1-5; D ambiguous. Germline-derived CDR1 and CDR2 are SGHKS and YYEKEE (reference sequence). This CDR3 region has 13 residues. The ends were cut back, 0 bases at V and 5 bases at J, with 6 bases in the middle. The CDR3 reads CASSLEWHQPQHF. For the CDR3, the DNA is TGTGCCAGCAGCTTGGAGTGGCATCAGCCCCAGCATTTT.

V and J are TRBV6-5 and TRBJ2-2; D gene uncertain. There are 15 residues in the CDR3. The germline V and J ends were trimmed by 0 bases and 2 bases, with 7 bases remaining between them. Germline assignment: CDR1 MNHEY and CDR2 SVGAGI. The CDR3 loop reads CASSYSLENTGELFF. DNA for the CDR3: TGTGCCAGCAGTTACTCACTCGAAAACACCGGGGAGCTGTTTTTT.

This clonotype was seen only a few times. Here the CDR3 reads CASSRTGGKEETQYF. As DNA, the CDR3 is TGTGCCAGCAGCCGGACAGGGGGCAAAGAAGAGACCCAGTACTTC. This sequence joins TRBV7-3 and TRBJ2-5; 11 positions match TRBD1. The CDR3 runs 15 residues. CDR1 and CDR2 from the germline V gene are SGHTA and FQGTGA. With 5 bases clipped from V and 3 bases from J, the junction kept 5 bases outside the gene matches.

The rearrangement joins TRBV27 to TRBJ1-6, with D possibly matching TRBD1 (5 bases). Germline V lookup: CDR1 MNHEY, CDR2 SMNVEV (reference sequence). The ends were cut back, 7 bases at V and 1 base at J, with 11 bases in the middle. The CDR3 has 15 residues. CDR3 in amino acids: CASNQGWSYNSPLHF. The CDR3 DNA is TGTGCCAGCAATCAGGGCTGGTCCTATAATTCACCCCTCCACTTT.

The CDR3 loop is CASSSRPGTANTGELFF. The CDR3 DNA is TGTGCCAGCAGCTCTAGGCCCGGGACAGCCAACACCGGGGAGCTGTTTTTT. V usage is TRBV7-8 and J usage is TRBJ2-2, with 7 bases lining up with TRBD1. The CDR3 spans 17 residues. Germline CDR1 is SGHVS and CDR2 is FQNEAQ. The V and J ends lost 4 bases and 2 bases, in that order; junction bases with no gene match: 10.

This clonotype was observed a few times. This chain connects TRBV28 to TRBJ1-5; weak D call: TRBD1 (6 bases). The ends were cut back, 5 bases at V and 6 bases at J, with 17 bases in the middle. This CDR3 spans 15 amino acids. Per the germline V gene, CDR1 is MDHEN and CDR2 is SYDVKM. The DNA of the CDR3 is TGTGCCAGCAGTAACCAAAACAGGGTAGGTCAGCCCCAGCATTTT. Residues: CASSNQNRVGQPQHF. Combining the CDR3 with reference TRBV28 and TRBJ1-5 gives the whole variable domain DVKVTQSSRYLVKRTGEKVFLECVQDMDHENMFWYRQDPGLGLRLIYFSYDVKMKEKGDIPEGYSVSREKKERFSLILESASTNQTSMYLCASSNQNRVGQPQHFGDGTRLSIL.

This clonotype has more than one count but fewer than ten. This chain links TRBV7-9 with TRBJ2-7; 10 nucleotides match TRBD1. Trimming cost V 7 bases and J 2 bases; bases outside gene matches: 11. Germline CDR1 is SEHNR and CDR2 is FQNEAQ (reference sequence). The CDR3 is made up of 16 amino acids. The DNA for the CDR3 is TGTGCCAGCACCCTCCTCGGGACAGGGGTCCCCTACGAGCAGTACTTC. It translates to CASTLLGTGVPYEQYF.

V usage is TRBV7-9 and J usage is TRBJ1-4; TRBD1 might be the D (5 bases). Germline V CDR1 and CDR2: SEHNR, FQNEAQ (reference sequence). V shed 4 bases and J shed 4 bases, with 13 bases lying between them. The CDR3 is 15 amino acids. CDR3 in DNA: TGTGCCAGCAGCTCATCAGGGTGGGGTAATGAAAAACTGTTTTTT. Translated, it gives CASSSSGWGNEKLFF.

This clonotype has only a few counts. CDR3 coding DNA: TGTGCCACCCGGGGCCGGTTTCAAGAGACCCAGTACTTC. It specifies CATRGRFQETQYF. The V call is TRBV24-1, the J call TRBJ2-5; D tentatively reads TRBD1 or TRBD2 (5 bases each). CDR1 and CDR2 (germline): KGHDR, SFDVKD. Trimming stripped 9 bases from V and 2 bases from J, with 12 bases between. The CDR3 runs 13 residues.

A few counts support this clonotype. The J gene is TRBJ2-1, the V gene TRBV5-1; 7 positions agree with TRBD2. Germline-derived CDR1 and CDR2 are SGHRS and YFSETQ. The CDR3 is made up of 18 amino acids. Unmatched junction bases numbered 10, after V lost 1 base and J lost 0 bases. The CDR3 nucleotides read TGCGCCAGCAGCTTGATCCCTACTAGCGTCAGCTCCTACAATGAGCAGTTCTTC. It is translated as CASSLIPTSVSSYNEQFF.

This clonotype turned up a few times. The chain uses TRBV3-1 and TRBJ2-7; D is uncertain. The CDR3 loop spans 14 amino acids. CDR1 is LGHDT and CDR2 is YNNKEL in the germline V gene (reference sequence). The V end was cut by 4 bases, the J end by 3 bases, with 13 bases between. CDR3 bases: TGTGCCAGCAGCCCCTTCAGCGCCAGCTACGAGCAGTACTTC. As protein: CASSPFSASYEQYF.

The rearrangement uses TRBV4-2 and TRBJ2-3; no clear D. Looked up from germline, CDR1 is LGHNA and CDR2 is YNFKEQ. V was cut by 1 base and J by 1 base, with 6 bases left in between. The CDR3 contains 14 residues. The CDR3 spells CASSQVEGTDTQYF. Written as DNA, the CDR3 is TGTGCCAGCAGCCAAGTTGAAGGCACAGATACGCAGTATTTT.

The chain is built from TRBV29-1 and TRBJ2-1; 9 nucleotides line up with TRBD1. V gave up 5 bases and J gave up 9 bases; unmatched junction bases: 11. Per the germline V gene, CDR1 is SQVTM and CDR2 is ANQGSEA. The CDR3 is made up of 14 amino acids. CDR3 in amino acids: CSVSPPDRGGEQFF. The CDR3 DNA is TGCAGCGTTTCACCCCCGGACAGGGGAGGTGAGCAGTTCTTC.